This entry lists 23 T cell receptor beta chains sequenced from one sample in a study of early T cells in non-severe SARS-CoV-2 infection listed by TCRdb under 2021. Library preparation was by 5' RACE. The reads were generated on a NextSeq 500. Starting from the raw public reads, TCRdb applied fastp trimming at Q25, assembled clones with MiXCR and retained in-frame beta chains. Entries are consolidated by CDR3 protein sequence, retaining the most common genes and DNA. Recorded for this sample are about 48,000 distinct CDR3 sequences; 5.6% of them occurred a single time. The ten largest clones add up to about 4.4% of the sample. Sequencing input: whole blood. The receptors were gathered from an adult who was a healthcare worker with PCR-confirmed SARS-CoV-2 infection or an uninfected control (not recorded which).

This clonotype appeared a few times. The chain uses TRBV6-4 and TRBJ2-1; possibly TRBD1 for D (6 bases). CDR3 length: 14 amino acids. V was cut by 2 bases and J by 7 bases, with 12 bases left in between. Germline CDR1 reads MRHNA; CDR2 reads SNTAGT. CDR3 nucleotides: TGTGCCAGCAGTGACGACAGGTGGGGGAATGAGCAGTTCTTC. Translation gives CASSDDRWGNEQFF.

This clonotype was seen many times. The chain joins TRBV9 to TRBJ1-6; D uncertain. Trimming pared 0 bases from V and 2 bases from J, leaving 9 bases between. This CDR3 contains 16 residues. Germline assignment: CDR1 SGDLS and CDR2 YYNGEE. In DNA form, the CDR3 reads TGTGCCAGCAGCGTAGATCGGTCCCCCTATAATTCACCCCTCCACTTT. It translates to CASSVDRSPYNSPLHF.

This clonotype was found many times. The chain joins TRBV5-1 to TRBJ1-1, with D possibly matching TRBD1 (5 bases). The CDR3 runs 15 residues. Trimming removed 4 bases at V and 2 bases at J, with 15 bases between. Per germline, CDR1 SGHRS and CDR2 YFSETQ. The CDR3 protein is CASSAFTGTNTEAFF. The CDR3 bases are TGCGCCAGCAGCGCATTCACCGGGACCAACACTGAAGCTTTCTTT.

This clonotype came up many times. This rearrangement joins TRBV5-8 to TRBJ2-3; D is possibly TRBD2 (6 bases). V was trimmed by 4 bases and J by 2 bases, leaving 11 bases between them. The germline V gene encodes CDR1 SGHTS and CDR2 YDEGEE. CDR3 size: 14 residues. In DNA, the CDR3 is TGTGCCAGCAGCCTCGGGGGAAACACAGATACGCAGTATTTT. Translating it yields CASSLGGNTDTQYF. Supplemented by reference TRBV5-8 and TRBJ2-3, the full variable domain reads EAGVTQSPTHLIKTRGQQATLRCSPISGHTSVYWYQQALGLGLQFLLWYDEGEERNRGNFPPRFSGRQFPNYSSELNVNALELEDSALYLCASSLGGNTDTQYFGPGTRLTVL.

In this sample, this clonotype turned up many times. The chain carries TRBV14 and TRBJ1-4; perhaps TRBD1 as D (5 bases). In germline, CDR1 is SGHDN, CDR2 FVKESK. With 4 bases removed from V and 5 bases from J, the gap between germline ends came to 11 bases. This CDR3 comprises 14 residues. The chain's CDR3 is CASSRRGINEKLFF. CDR3 nucleotides: TGTGCCAGCAGCCGCCGGGGGATAAATGAAAAACTGTTTTTT.

This clonotype was picked up many times. The chain carries TRBV6-5 and TRBJ2-3, with D possibly being TRBD1 (5 bases). V was cut by 6 bases and J by 0 bases, with 13 bases left in between. This CDR3 contains 15 residues. Germline assignment: CDR1 MNHEY and CDR2 SVGAGI. The CDR3 DNA is TGTGCCAGCAGCTACCGACAGACTAGCACAGATACGCAGTATTTT. Its protein product is CASSYRQTSTDTQYF.

This clonotype was counted at least ten times. The J gene is TRBJ2-2, the V gene TRBV5-1; 14 nucleotides match TRBD2. The CDR3 consists of 19 residues. J gave up 4 bases and V 1 base, and 9 bases lay outside the gene matches. Germline V gene sequence: CDR1 SGHRS, CDR2 YFSETQ. CDR3 DNA sequence: TGCGCCAGCAGCTTGCGGGGACTAGCGGGAGACACGGGCACCGGGGAGCTGTTTTTT. It translates to CASSLRGLAGDTGTGELFF.

At least ten counts were recorded for this clonotype. The genes are TRBV4-2 and TRBJ2-1; D gene unclear. With 0 bases removed from V and 9 bases from J, the gap between germline ends came to 9 bases. CDR3 length: 13 amino acids. Germline V gene sequence: CDR1 LGHNA, CDR2 YNFKEQ. The CDR3 coding sequence is TGTGCCAGCAGCCAAGAAAGGAGTAGTGAGCAGTTCTTC. Protein product: CASSQERSSEQFF.

This clonotype was counted many times. This chain links TRBV7-2 with TRBJ2-3, with 7 bases aligning to TRBD2. The CDR3 covers 15 residues. From germline, CDR1 is SGHTA and CDR2 FQGNSA. The V and J ends lost 2 bases and 1 base, in that order; junction bases with no gene match: 3. The DNA for the CDR3 is TGTGCCAGCAGCTTAACTAGCGATGGCACAGATACGCAGTATTTT. Translated: CASSLTSDGTDTQYF.

This chain's CDR3 is CAISLGRSTDTQYF. The CDR3 bases are TGTGCCATCAGTCTGGGCAGGAGCACAGATACGCAGTATTTT. This chain links TRBV10-3 with TRBJ2-3; D ambiguous. The V gene lost 5 bases and the J gene lost 0 bases, with 9 bases spanning the gap. The CDR3 is made up of 14 amino acids. Germline V gives CDR1 ENHRY, CDR2 SYGVKD.

This clonotype is medium-sized (0.01 to 0.1%) within its sample. Compared with germline, one end of the junction differs, possibly owing to a read error. CDR3 bases: TGCGCCAGCAGCTTGGGGTCGCAAGAGACCCAGTACTTC. Its translation: CASSLGSQETQYF. This chain connects TRBV7-2 to TRBJ2-5; D is ambiguous. Germline V gene data show CDR1 as SGHTA and CDR2 as FQGNSA. The CDR3 spans 13 residues.

Many counts were recorded for this clonotype. V is TRBV30 and J is TRBJ1-2; possibly TRBD1 for D (6 bases). The CDR3 contains 12 residues. V was cut by 0 bases and J by 5 bases, with 7 bases left in between. Germline CDR1 is GTSNPN and CDR2 is SVGIG (reference sequence). The CDR3 loop reads CAWSVRGYGYTF. The CDR3 DNA sequence: TGTGCCTGGAGTGTAAGGGGGTATGGCTACACCTTC.

The rearrangement joins TRBV29-1 to TRBJ2-1, with 7 bases fitting TRBD2. Germline V CDR1 and CDR2: SQVTM, ANQGSEA. The CDR3 is made up of 15 amino acids. The trim removed 2 bases at V and 9 bases at J, leaving 13 bases unmatched. CDR3 sequence reads: CSVEMGPTGGSEQFF. DNA of the CDR3: TGCAGCGTTGAAATGGGTCCCACCGGGGGGAGTGAGCAGTTCTTC.

The sample holds many counts of this clonotype. The chain is built from TRBV9 and TRBJ1-6, with D possibly TRBD1 on 5 matching bases. V lost 1 base and J lost 10, with 15 bases in between. Per the germline V gene, CDR1 is SGDLS and CDR2 is YYNGEE. The CDR3 totals 15 residues. This CDR3 is CASSVSDGTRSPLHF. Written as DNA, the CDR3 is TGTGCCAGCAGCGTAAGTGACGGGACTCGATCACCCCTCCACTTT.

This clonotype was detected many times. The chain combines TRBV9 with TRBJ2-5; D is possibly TRBD1 (6 bases). CDR1 SGDLS and CDR2 YYNGEE come from the germline V gene. V shed 0 bases and J shed 7 bases, with 19 bases lying between them. The CDR3 runs to 16 residues. The CDR3 nucleotides read TGTGCCAGCAGCGTAGTACCTGAGGGGGACGGGGCGACCCAGTACTTC. The encoded protein is CASSVVPEGDGATQYF.

The chain's CDR3 is CASSLTTASYEQYF. Here the CDR3 DNA reads TGTGCCAGCAGCTTAACTACTGCCTCCTACGAGCAGTACTTC. The chain links TRBV7-2 to TRBJ2-7; no definite D call. The length of the CDR3 is 14 residues. Germline assignment: CDR1 SGHTA and CDR2 FQGNSA. V was shortened by 2 bases and J by 0 bases, with 8 bases between the two germline ends.

The table lists this clonotype with many counts. The CDR3 DNA sequence: TGTGCCAGCAGAATGACAGGGGAGTATTCACCCCTCCACTTT. It codes for CASRMTGEYSPLHF. The rearrangement joins TRBV6-6 to TRBJ1-6; the match to TRBD1 covers 8 bases. With V trimmed by 6 bases and J by 8 bases, 6 bases remained unmatched. The CDR3 totals 14 residues. In germline, CDR1 is MNHNY, CDR2 SVGAGI (reference sequence).

This clonotype was picked up a small number of times. The chain has TRBV5-1 and TRBJ2-7; D uncertain. The germline V gene encodes CDR1 SGHRS and CDR2 YFSETQ. The CDR3 runs to 12 residues. The V and J ends lost 5 bases and 4 bases respectively, with 10 bases between them. The CDR3, as DNA: TGCGCCAGCAGACTGGACGCATACGAGCAGTACTTC. This codes for CASRLDAYEQYF.

This clonotype was recorded many times. V usage is TRBV29-1 and J usage is TRBJ2-7; 10 nucleotides line up with TRBD1. V lost 6 bases and J lost 5; bases outside the gene matches: 10. The CDR3 is made up of 14 amino acids. The germline gives CDR1 SQVTM, CDR2 ANQGSEA. The CDR3 here is CSVAQGTGANEQYF. DNA of the CDR3: TGCAGCGTGGCCCAGGGGACAGGGGCCAACGAGCAGTACTTC.

This clonotype was observed many times. The chain has TRBV4-2 and TRBJ2-7; 9 positions agree with TRBD1. V lost 4 bases to trimming and J lost 0 bases; unmatched junction nucleotides: 7. The CDR3 sequence is 16 residues long. Germline loops: CDR1 LGHNA, CDR2 YNFKEQ. The CDR3: CASSPGPGQGSYEQYF. The CDR3 DNA is TGTGCCAGCAGCCCTGGTCCGGGACAGGGCTCCTACGAGCAGTACTTC.

Remarks on this clonotype: Just one base apart from a much larger clone, this may be a read error. The CDR3 carries no conserved terminal phenylalanine or tryptophan, so it likely arises from a read error. V gene TRBV7-2 combines with J gene TRBJ1-1; unclear D gene. Per germline, CDR1 SGHTA and CDR2 FQGNSA. CDR3 length equals 15 residues. Trimming left V 5 bases short and J 4 bases short, with 17 bases between. The CDR3 DNA is TGTGCCAGCAGCCTTACCTTCGGGGATGGCACTGAAGCTTTCTCT. This sequence encodes CASSLTFGDGTEAFS.

This clonotype was counted at least ten times. The rearrangement uses TRBV5-1 and TRBJ1-1; D perhaps matches TRBD1 (5 bases). V dropped 0 bases and J dropped 1 base, with 10 bases sitting between them. CDR1 SGHRS and CDR2 YFSETQ come from the germline V gene. The CDR3 is 15 amino acids. CDR3: CASSLGAGTNTEAFF. As DNA, the CDR3 is TGCGCCAGCAGCTTGGGAGCAGGGACGAACACTGAAGCTTTCTTT.

This sequence joins TRBV30 and TRBJ2-7, with TRBD1 identical over 8 bases. Germline loops: CDR1 GTSNPN, CDR2 SVGIG (reference sequence). The CDR3 has 14 residues. V lost 0 bases, J lost 3 bases, and 4 bases stayed unmatched. Here the CDR3 reads CAWSVAGGGYEQYF. The DNA for the CDR3 is TGTGCCTGGAGTGTAGCAGGGGGCGGCTACGAGCAGTACTTC.